This entry features one T cell receptor (beta chain) sequence. The authors ran a second PCR of about 7 to 11 cycles using a sample-barcoded 5' primer and a J-beta primer mix. From the 5' RACE reads, TCRdb called clonotypes with MiXCR, one entry per CDR3 protein. In the table there are 1.5 million or so distinct CDR3 sequences, roughly 43% of which are singletons. The record originates from a study of blood T cells in healthy people across ages. The germline V gene encodes CDR1 SNHLY and CDR2 FYNNEI. The CDR3 is 14 residues long. The germline V and J ends were trimmed by 5 bases and 5 bases, with 13 bases remaining between them.

The origin of this receptor is a woman under 30 in good health. Sequenced: blood. The chain employs TRBV2 and TRBJ2-1; D perhaps matches TRBD1 (6 bases). The CDR3 bases are TGTGCCAGCAGTATCATAGGGGGTGACAATGAGCAGTTCTTC. It translates to CASSIIGGDNEQFF.